This T cell receptor beta chain was profiled in a study of blood T cell repertoires in COVID-19. Across the study: Italy, Spain and the United States were the sources of the convalescent and acute COVID-19 samples. T cells, B-cell-depleted T cells, or PBMCs supplied cDNA or gDNA.

Per germline, CDR1 SNHLY and CDR2 FYNNEI. The germline V and J ends were trimmed by 9 bases and 7 bases, with 16 bases remaining between them. The CDR3 sequence is 13 residues long. As handled by the study authors: From reference gene primer amplification, estimates of nucleated cell counts were derived. The table came from immunoSEQ multiplex PCR; TCRdb's copy has only in-frame clones and leaves some out. For V, J and clone size, that table is used; D and trimming come from the DNA. This sample has 140,000 or so clones, with 75% to 85% found just once. The sequenced material came from peripheral blood. This rearrangement joins TRBV2 to TRBJ2-1; D is perhaps TRBD1 (7 bases). This receptor was obtained from a woman in her fifties or sixties with acute or convalescent COVID-19. The CDR3 DNA reads as TGTGCCAGTCAGGGGGACTCTTGGAATGAGCAGTTCTTC. It translates to CASQGDSWNEQFF.